This entry concerns a single T cell receptor (beta chain). With iRepertoire HTBI primers and Arm-PCR of CDR3 regions, TCR beta libraries were built. TCRdb used MiXCR to reprocess the multiplex PCR reads, holding one entry per CDR3 protein. The sample holds about 350,000 distinct CDR3 sequences, 15% to 20% seen once. Trimming removed 8 bases from V and 0 bases from J, with 14 bases in between. Looked up from germline, CDR1 is MNHNS and CDR2 is SASEGT. The CDR3 totals 15 residues. This sample is part of a study of regulatory T cells in long-lasting Graves disease. Time point here: newly diagnosed GD, antithyroid drugs for less than 3 months. PBMCs were the source of the RNA used for TCR sequencing. American Thyroid Association guidelines were used to diagnose Graves' disease. The same data also went into a second study, on T cells in Graves' hyperthyroidism and ophthalmopathy. That work states: Clinicians diagnosed patients from clinical symptoms, serum thyroxine and TRAb, thyroid ultrasound and orbital computed tomography.

The specimen comprised peripheral blood mononuclear cells (PBMCs), sampled at new diagnosis, from a patient treated with antithyroid drugs. This chain joins TRBV6-1 and TRBJ1-3; no clear D gene. This clonotype was obtained from a woman in her late teens or twenties with Graves disease. The CDR3 loop is CASWVGDHSGNTIYF. CDR3 bases: TGTGCCAGCTGGGTCGGGGATCACTCTGGAAACACCATATATTTT.